Below, one TCR beta chain is given with its context. The PCR ran on 60 Vbeta and 13 Jbeta primers. The method was immunoSEQ multiplex PCR; TCRdb's version includes in-frame clones alone and lacks a portion of them. The listing records 130,000 or so clones. This specimen belongs to a study of cytomegalovirus exposure and HLA in healthy donors. The CDR3 has 17 amino acids. Trimming took 2 bases from V and 1 from J, leaving 12 bases between them. Germline values: CDR1 SNHLY, CDR2 FYNNEI. Input material: PBMCs. The TCR sequence derives from a woman younger than 30 in good health and CMV-seronegative. This sequence joins TRBV2 and TRBJ2-6; D remains unclear. The CDR3 DNA reads TGTGCCAGCAGTGAATCGGGTTTCGGGTCTGGGGCCAACGTCCTGACTTTC. It is translated as CASSESGFGSGANVLTF.